The rows below give T cell receptor beta chains drawn from one sample of a study of vaccination and CD4 T cells after COVID-19. TCRdb itself ran the PCR reads through MiXCR, one entry per CDR3 protein. The table has around 15,000 distinct CDR3 sequences, over 55% seen once; the top ten hold around 12%. These receptors' targets are unknown. Input material: CD4+ T cells from blood, cultured in vitro. The source of these receptors is a human donor who had recovered from COVID-19. CDR3s include the opening cysteine and the closing phenylalanine or tryptophan. Each record gives: D gene, V gene, J gene, clone size, CDR3 DNA, CDR3 protein. A D gene is named only where the DNA matches it firmly. A row's size may be missing; if present it is once, few, many or a size class.

-,TRBV24-1,TRBJ1-2,-,TGTGCCACCAGTGATTACACAGGGTTGGCTGGCTACACCTTC,CATSDYTGLAGYTF
TRBD1,TRBV20-1,TRBJ1-1,-,TGCAGTGCTGAAGCCGGGACAGGGGTGGGAGCTTTCTTT,CSAEAGTGVGAFF
-,TRBV20-1,TRBJ1-5,few,TGCAGTGCTAGTGGGACGTCGGATAGCAATCAGCCCCAGCATTTT,CSASGTSDSNQPQHF
-,TRBV28,TRBJ2-5,-,TGTGCCAGCAGGTTACAGGATCAAGAGACCCAGTACTTC,CASRLQDQETQYF
-,TRBV6-1,TRBJ2-3,few,TGTGCCAGCAGGGGAGCTAGCAAGAGCACAGATACGCAGTATTTT,CASRGASKSTDTQYF
TRBD1,TRBV12-3/TRBV12-4,TRBJ1-4,-,TGTGCCAGCAGTTCCTTCCGGGACAGGGGCACTGCTAATGAAAAACTGTTTTTT,CASSSFRDRGTANEKLFF
-,TRBV20-1,TRBJ1-2,few,TGCAGTGCTAGAGACCCCCGGGCAGGCTATGGCTACACCTTC,CSARDPRAGYGYTF
-,TRBV11-1,TRBJ1-2,-,TGTGCCAGCAGCTTGGTACCAAACTATGGCTACACCTTC,CASSLVPNYGYTF
-,TRBV20-1,TRBJ2-3,-,TGCAGTGCCCCCCGGCGGGAAAGCACAGATACGCAGTATTTT,CSAPRRESTDTQYF
TRBD2,TRBV7-6,TRBJ2-3,-,TGTGCCAGCAGCTTTTCCCCTCCGGCTAGCGGAGGGAGCACAGATACGCAGTATTTT,CASSFSPPASGGSTDTQYF
TRBD2,TRBV6-1,TRBJ2-3,-,TGTGCCAGCCGGGGGGTCGGTACTACAGATACGCAGTATTTT,CASRGVGTTDTQYF
-,TRBV18,TRBJ1-2,-,TGTGCCAGCTCAGCCCGACTAGACGGCTACACCTTC,CASSARLDGYTF
-,TRBV12-5,TRBJ1-5,once,TGTGCTAGTGGTTTCAAGAAGCAGCCCCAGCATTTT,CASGFKKQPQHF
-,TRBV5-8,TRBJ1-1,-,TGTGCCAGCAGCTTGGCCGCAGGCTCGACCCAAACTTACACTGAAGCTTTCTTT,CASSLAAGSTQTYTEAFF
TRBD2,TRBV11-2,TRBJ2-7,-,TGTGCCAGCAGCTTAGTATCGGCGGGGACTAGCGGGACCTACGAGCAGTACTTC,CASSLVSAGTSGTYEQYF
-,TRBV6-1,TRBJ1-1,-,TGTGCCAGCAGTGGAGGAGGGGGAGCCACTGAAGCTTTCTTT,CASSGGGGATEAFF
-,TRBV7-8,TRBJ2-5,-,TGTGCCAGCAGCTTAGAGGATTTGGAGACCCAGTACTTC,CASSLEDLETQYF
-,TRBV7-9,TRBJ2-7,-,TGTGCCAGCAGCGGATGGGGGGACAGATTCTTGGGGCAGTACTTC,CASSGWGDRFLGQYF
-,TRBV10-1,TRBJ2-5,-,TGCGTCAGCAGCAAGGGAACTAGCCTAACCAAGAGAGAGACCCAGTACTTC,CVSSKGTSLTKRETQYF
TRBD1,TRBV10-1,TRBJ2-3,-,TGCGCCAGCAGTTCTCAGGACAGGGCATCGGCGCAGTATTTT,CASSSQDRASAQYF
-,TRBV18,TRBJ2-5,-,TGTGCCAGCTCCCTAGTCAGCCAATCTGTGGAGACCCAGTACTTC,CASSLVSQSVETQYF
TRBD2,TRBV20-1,TRBJ2-7,-,TGCAGTGCTAGAGTAGCGGGACTAGCGGGCTACGAGCAGTACTTC,CSARVAGLAGYEQYF
-,TRBV5-3,TRBJ1-5,-,TGTGCCAGAAGCTTGGCTGGAGGGACGGAATTATATAGCAATCAGCCCCAGCATTTT,CARSLAGGTELYSNQPQHF
TRBD2,TRBV10-3,TRBJ2-5,-,TGTGCCACTGACTCCGGGACTAGCGGCCACCAAGAGACCCAGTACTTC,CATDSGTSGHQETQYF
-,TRBV27,TRBJ2-2,-,TGTGCCAGCACCATTTATTGGGGTAATGGGAACACCGGGGAGCTGTTTTTT,CASTIYWGNGNTGELFF
-,TRBV7-2,TRBJ2-1,-,TGTGCCAGCAGTACAAGCCGGTTCTACAATGAGCAGTTCTTC,CASSTSRFYNEQFF
TRBD2,TRBV12-3/TRBV12-4,TRBJ2-7,-,TGTGCCAGCAGGGAGGGACTAGCGGGTCCCTACGAGCAGTACTTC,CASREGLAGPYEQYF
-,TRBV11-3,TRBJ2-2,-,TGTGCCAGCAGCTTAGATCGGGTCGGGACACAGTCCACCGGGGAGCTGTTTTTT,CASSLDRVGTQSTGELFF
-,TRBV20-1,TRBJ1-1,-,TGCAGTGCTTCCTCGGACAGCCTGTCTGAAGCTTTCTTT,CSASSDSLSEAFF
-,TRBV6-1,TRBJ2-7,-,TGTGCCAGCAGTGAACACGCTGGGGCCGAGCAGTACTTC,CASSEHAGAEQYF
-,TRBV19,TRBJ1-5,-,TGTGCCAGTAGGACCGGCAATCAGCCCCAGCATTTT,CASRTGNQPQHF
-,TRBV12-3/TRBV12-4,TRBJ2-7,-,TGTGCCAGCAGTTTCCTGGGCAGGAACGAGCAGTACTTC,CASSFLGRNEQYF
TRBD1,TRBV5-1,TRBJ2-1,-,TGCGCCAGCAGCTTGGCGGCGACAGGGGTAGGCTACAATGAGCAGTTCTTC,CASSLAATGVGYNEQFF
TRBD2,TRBV6-5,TRBJ2-7,-,TGTGCCAGCAGTTACTTCATAGCGGGAGGGCCTGGGGAGCAGTACTTC,CASSYFIAGGPGEQYF
TRBD1,TRBV6-1,TRBJ2-4,-,TGTGCCAGCAGTGAAAACGCGGTACGGGACAGGGGGCAAGAAGCCAAAAACATTCAGTACTTC,CASSENAVRDRGQEAKNIQYF
-,TRBV7-3,TRBJ2-3,-,TGTGCCAGCAGCTCATCCACTCGAGCAGATACGCAGTATTTT,CASSSSTRADTQYF
TRBD1,TRBV11-2,TRBJ2-3,-,TGTGCCAGCAGCTGGGACAGGAGCACAGATACGCAGTATTTT,CASSWDRSTDTQYF
TRBD1,TRBV20-1,TRBJ2-2,-,TGCAGTGCTAGACCAATGGACAGGGGTACCGGGGAGCTGTTTTTT,CSARPMDRGTGELFF
-,TRBV20-1,TRBJ2-5,-,TGCAGTGCCCCGGACAGAAGGGAGACCCAGTACTTC,CSAPDRRETQYF
TRBD1,TRBV7-6,TRBJ2-5,-,TGTGCCAGCAGCTTAGCCCAACAGGGGGCAGGGGAGACCCAGTACTTC,CASSLAQQGAGETQYF
TRBD1,TRBV2,TRBJ1-4,-,TGTGCCAGCAGGACCAGGCGATTGACAGGGAACGAAAAACTGTTTTTT,CASRTRRLTGNEKLFF
-,TRBV6-1,TRBJ1-5,few,TGTGCCAAAAGAGGAGGTAGGCGCAATCAGCCCCAGCATTTT,CAKRGGRRNQPQHF
-,TRBV5-1,TRBJ2-1,-,TGCGCCAGCAGCTTGGTCCCAGAGGATGAGCAGTTCTTC,CASSLVPEDEQFF
-,TRBV7-9,TRBJ2-3,medium-sized,TGTGCCAGCAGCCCGGTCACGTGGACAGATACGCAGTATTTT,CASSPVTWTDTQYF
-,TRBV24-1,TRBJ2-1,-,TGTGCCACCAGTGATTTCTCAAGCTCCTACAATGAGCAGTTCTTC,CATSDFSSSYNEQFF
-,TRBV7-2,TRBJ1-2,-,TGTGCCAGCAGCCCGGGAGGGTATGGCTACACCTTC,CASSPGGYGYTF
-,TRBV7-8,TRBJ1-6,few,TGTGCCAGCAGCTTATACTTTACCGATTCACCCCTCCACTTT,CASSLYFTDSPLHF
TRBD1,TRBV6-1,TRBJ1-3,few,TGTGCCAGCAGAGCCCCACCGGGACAGGGAAACACCATATATTTT,CASRAPPGQGNTIYF
-,TRBV20-1,TRBJ2-5,-,TGCAGTGCTAAGGGCCGGGAGCCCCTGCCCTGGGATGAGACCCAGTACTTC,CSAKGREPLPWDETQYF
-,TRBV7-8,TRBJ1-5,few,TGTGCCAGCAGTCGGTCGGGAGGAATAAATCAGCCCCAGCATTTT,CASSRSGGINQPQHF
TRBD1,TRBV6-4,TRBJ2-1,-,TGTGCCAGCAGTGACGGGACAGGGGGCAATGAGCAGTTCTTC,CASSDGTGGNEQFF
TRBD2,TRBV5-1,TRBJ2-5,-,TGCGCCAGCAGCTTGGTCTCTATGGGCGGGGGGCTTCAAGAGACCCAGTACTTC,CASSLVSMGGGLQETQYF
TRBD2,TRBV7-6,TRBJ2-5,-,TGTGCCAGCAGCCCGGGACTAGCTGCACAAACCCAGTACTTC,CASSPGLAAQTQYF
-,TRBV28,TRBJ1-5,-,TGTGCCAGCAGTTTCGGTCGGGTGGGGGGGCGCATAGGACAGCCCCAGCATTTT,CASSFGRVGGRIGQPQHF
-,TRBV27,TRBJ1-1,-,TGTGCCAGCAGTGTCGAAGGGGGTAGCTTTGAAGCTTTCTTT,CASSVEGGSFEAFF
-,TRBV5-1,TRBJ2-7,-,TGCGCCAGCAGCTTGCAACCAACCGGGACAACCTACGAGCAGTACTTC,CASSLQPTGTTYEQYF